This record looks at one T cell receptor (beta chain) sequence and its context. The data were produced by immunoSEQ multiplex PCR, yet TCRdb's version contains in-frame clones alone and is incomplete. This sample yields approximately 270,000 clones, of which 80% to 90% are seen a single time; around 1.7% belongs to the top ten. Germline CDR1 and CDR2: SQVTM and ANQGSEA. The CDR3 consists of 13 residues. V lost 4 bases and J 2 bases, leaving 6 bases between the germline ends. This record belongs to a study of blood T cell repertoires in COVID-19. At the level of the study: Sources were T cells, B-cell-depleted T cells, or PBMCs; the material itself was cDNA or gDNA.

Symptom resolution, clearance, or two negative PCRs marked the recovered donors of Cohort 3. The sample comprised PBMCs or T cells enriched from blood (not recorded which). The chain recombines TRBV29-1 with TRBJ2-6, with a tentative D call TRBD2 (5 bases). The source of this sequence is a man in his forties or fifties who had recovered from COVID-19. The CDR3 nucleotides are TGCAGCGTTGGAGGGACTGGGGCCAACGTCCTGACTTTC. Protein: CSVGGTGANVLTF.